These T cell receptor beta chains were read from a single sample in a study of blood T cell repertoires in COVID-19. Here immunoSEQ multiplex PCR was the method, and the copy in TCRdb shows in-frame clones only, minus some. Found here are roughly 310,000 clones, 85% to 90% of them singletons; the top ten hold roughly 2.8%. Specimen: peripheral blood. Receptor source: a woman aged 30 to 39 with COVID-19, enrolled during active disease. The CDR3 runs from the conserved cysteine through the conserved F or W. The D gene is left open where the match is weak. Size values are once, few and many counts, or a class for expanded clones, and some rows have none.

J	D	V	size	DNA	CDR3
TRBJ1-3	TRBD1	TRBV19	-	TGTGCCAGTAGTATGGGGACAGAAACTGGAAACACCATATATTTT	CASSMGTETGNTIYF
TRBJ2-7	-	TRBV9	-	TGTGCCAGCAGCGTAGATGGGGAGCCCTACGAGCAGTACTTC	CASSVDGEPYEQYF
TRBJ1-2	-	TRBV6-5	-	TGTGCCAGCAGTTACACGGCGGGAAACTATGGCTACACCTTC	CASSYTAGNYGYTF
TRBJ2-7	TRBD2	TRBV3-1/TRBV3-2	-	TGTGCCAGCAGCCACCGGAGTCTAGCGGAATTAGGAGGGAGGAACGAGCAGTACTTC	CASSHRSLAELGGRNEQYF
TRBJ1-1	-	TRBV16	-	TGTGCCAGCAGCCCCCAGGCCAACACTGAAGCTTTCTTT	CASSPQANTEAFF
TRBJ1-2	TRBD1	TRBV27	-	TGTGCCAGCAGTTTATCGGCAGGGGGCTTGTATGGCTACACCTTC	CASSLSAGGLYGYTF
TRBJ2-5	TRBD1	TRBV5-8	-	TGTGCCAGCAGGCGGACAGGCCAAGAGACCCAGTACTTC	CASRRTGQETQYF
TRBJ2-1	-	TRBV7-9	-	TGTGCCAGCATGAGCCAGGACTACAATGAGCAGTTCTTC	CASMSQDYNEQFF
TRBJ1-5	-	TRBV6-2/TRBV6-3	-	TGTGCCAGCAGTTACCACGATCCGAGGTATAGCAATCAGCCCCAGCATTTT	CASSYHDPRYSNQPQHF
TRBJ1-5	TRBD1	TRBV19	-	TGTGCCTCACGGGACAGTCCCAATCAGCCCCAGCATTTT	CASRDSPNQPQHF
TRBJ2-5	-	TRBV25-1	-	TGTGCCAGCAGTGAATTCGGGGATCGGCAAGAGACCCAGTACTTC	CASSEFGDRQETQYF
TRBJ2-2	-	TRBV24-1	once	TGTGCCACCAGTTCCGGGGCGAACACCGGGGAGCTGTTTTTT	CATSSGANTGELFF
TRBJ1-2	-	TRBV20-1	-	TGCAGTGCTAGTTCCAGGGTATCCTATGGCTACACCTTC	CSASSRVSYGYTF
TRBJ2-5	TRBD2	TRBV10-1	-	TGCGCCAGCAGTGCAGGACTAGCGGGAGGGGAGACCCAGTACTTC	CASSAGLAGGETQYF
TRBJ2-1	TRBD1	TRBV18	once	TGTGCCAGCTCACCCCGCCAGGGGGTGAAGAATGAGCAGTTCTTC	CASSPRQGVKNEQFF
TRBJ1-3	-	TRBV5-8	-	TGTGCCAGCAGGTGGACAGCTGGAAACACCATATATTTT	CASRWTAGNTIYF
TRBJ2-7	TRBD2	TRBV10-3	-	TGTGCCTCATGCCCCATAGCGGGAGAGGCGTACGAGCAGTACTTC	CASCPIAGEAYEQYF
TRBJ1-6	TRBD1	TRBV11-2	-	TGTGCCAGCAGCTACGGACAGGAGAATTCACCCCTCCACTTT	CASSYGQENSPLHF
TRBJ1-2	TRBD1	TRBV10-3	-	TGTGCCATCAGGACAGGGGACACCCATAATGGCTACACCTTC	CAIRTGDTHNGYTF
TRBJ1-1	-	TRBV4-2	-	TGTGCCAGCAGCCAACAGACAGGATGGAACACTGAAGCTTTCTTT	CASSQQTGWNTEAFF
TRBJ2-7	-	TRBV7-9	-	TGTGCCAGCAGCTTGATCGGGACTTTCTCCTACGAGCAGTACTTC	CASSLIGTFSYEQYF
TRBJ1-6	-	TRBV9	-	TGTGCCAGCAGCGTAGTGGCGGAGAATTCACCCCTCCACTTT	CASSVVAENSPLHF
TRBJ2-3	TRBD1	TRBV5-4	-	TGTGCCAGCAGCTCCCCGACAGGGGGTCCAGATACGCAGTATTTT	CASSSPTGGPDTQYF
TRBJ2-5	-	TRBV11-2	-	TGTGCCAGCAGCCTTATCCGACAGGATACGGAGACCCAGTACTTC	CASSLIRQDTETQYF
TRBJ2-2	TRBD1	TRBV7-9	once	TGTGCCAGCAGCCACAGGGGGTGGCTGGGCACCGGGGAGCTGTTTTTT	CASSHRGWLGTGELFF